This T cell receptor beta chain was found in a study of blood T cell repertoires in COVID-19. Study information: Researchers got acute and convalescent COVID-19 samples from the United States, Italy and Spain. Sample material is recorded as cDNA or gDNA derived from T cells, B-cell-depleted T cells, or PBMCs.

The germline CDR1 and CDR2 sequences are SGDLS and YYNGEE. The CDR3 runs 17 residues. V dropped 3 bases and J dropped 5; count of bases not matched to a gene: 15. Under the authors' procedure: Amplified reference gene primers provided the basis for estimating nucleated cell counts. Assay used: immunoSEQ multiplex PCR; TCRdb lists only in-frame clones, some missing. Clone size and the V and J calls come from that table; the DNA yielded D and trimming. The data contain under 250,000 clones, around four fifths of them singletons. The sequenced sample consisted of peripheral blood. The chain links TRBV9 to TRBJ2-7, with 9 bases matching TRBD1. This TCR was sampled from a woman aged 55-75 years who had recovered from COVID-19. The CDR3, as DNA: TGTGCCAGCAGCGCACTCCCTTTGGGGACAGGGATCGACGAGCAGTACTTC. Translation gives CASSALPLGTGIDEQYF.